These 30 T cell receptor beta chains were sequenced from one sample in a study of cytomegalovirus exposure and HLA in healthy donors. The data were produced by immunoSEQ multiplex PCR, yet TCRdb's version contains in-frame clones alone and is incomplete. Of about 180,000 clones detected, around nine tenths appear once; the ten largest clones hold approximately 1.4%. The sample taken for sequencing was PBMCs. The receptors were sampled from a woman between 25 and 40 years old in good health and CMV-seronegative.

The gene calls are TRBV7-9 and TRBJ2-6, with TRBD1 matching 12 bases. The J segment lost 2 bases and the V segment lost 5 bases, leaving 1 base of the junction unmatched. This CDR3 contains 16 residues. From germline, CDR1 is SEHNR and CDR2 FQNEAQ (reference sequence). As DNA, the CDR3 is TGTGCCAGCAGCGGGGACAGGGGGCCTGGGGCCAACGTCCTGACTTTC. Translating it yields CASSGDRGPGANVLTF.

V usage is TRBV7-6 and J usage is TRBJ2-1; D may be TRBD1 (5 bases). The CDR3 sequence is 16 residues long. Trimming shortened V by 1 base and J by 5 bases, and 15 bases separated the two germline ends. Germline loops: CDR1 SGHVS, CDR2 FNYEAQ. The CDR3 DNA follows: TGTGCCAGCAGCTTAGTGGCAGGGTATGGAGACAATGAGCAGTTCTTC. Translating it yields CASSLVAGYGDNEQFF.

The chain joins TRBV5-1 to TRBJ1-1; tentatively, D is TRBD1 (5 bases). Germline-derived CDR1 and CDR2 are SGHRS and YFSETQ. The CDR3 contains 15 residues. V dropped 0 bases and J dropped 3 bases, with 12 bases sitting between them. As DNA, the CDR3 is TGCGCCAGCAGCTTGGTGCAGAAAGGGGACACTGAAGCTTTCTTT. Encoded protein: CASSLVQKGDTEAFF.

The chain recombines TRBV19 with TRBJ1-3; 11 nucleotides align to TRBD1. Germline-derived CDR1 and CDR2 are LNHDA and SQIVND (reference sequence). Trimming cost V 1 base and J 3 bases; bases outside gene matches: 2. The CDR3 runs to 16 residues. The CDR3 DNA reads as TGTGCCAGTAGTATAGGGACAGGGGGCCTTGGAAACACCATATATTTT. Translation: CASSIGTGGLGNTIYF.

V is TRBV6-4 and J is TRBJ2-1, with 7 bases lining up with TRBD1. Germline CDR1 MRHNA, CDR2 SNTAGT. This CDR3 comprises 13 residues. The junction had 7 bases not matched to a gene; V was cut back by 11 bases and J by 3 bases. CDR3 amino acids: CALQGKNYNEQFF. For the CDR3, the DNA is TGTGCCCTACAGGGGAAAAACTACAATGAGCAGTTCTTC.

The chain uses TRBV7-9 and TRBJ1-2; 8 bases align to TRBD1. CDR1 SEHNR and CDR2 FQNEAQ come from the germline V gene (reference sequence). The CDR3 is 17 residues long. V gave up 5 bases and J gave up 0 bases; unmatched junction bases: 11. CDR3 region: CASSGSTGDQANYGYTF. Written as DNA, the CDR3 is TGTGCCAGCAGCGGCTCGACAGGGGATCAAGCTAACTATGGCTACACCTTC.

Written as DNA, the CDR3 is TGTGCCAGCAGCCTGGGGATGGGACAGGTGAATCAGCCCCAGCATTTT. Amino acids: CASSLGMGQVNQPQHF. The V and J genes are TRBV5-6 and TRBJ1-5; TRBD1 matches at 8 bases. J lost 4 bases, V lost 4 bases, and 10 bases had no gene match. Germline V gives CDR1 SGHDT, CDR2 YYEEEE. The CDR3 extends over 16 amino acids.

V gene TRBV10-2 combines with J gene TRBJ1-6; 7 bases line up with TRBD1. The germline CDR1 and CDR2 sequences are WSHSY and SAAADI. The CDR3 is 16 amino acids. V shed 4 bases, J shed 8 bases, and the junction held 11 bases outside the gene matches. CDR3 amino acids: CASSGIWATGYSPLHF. The CDR3, as DNA: TGCGCCAGCAGTGGAATATGGGCGACAGGGTATTCACCCCTCCACTTT.

This sequence joins TRBV2 and TRBJ1-5, with 10 bases fitting TRBD1. V was clipped by 5 bases and J by 6 bases; unmatched bases: 4. This CDR3 contains 14 residues. From germline, CDR1 is SNHLY and CDR2 FYNNEI. CDR3 nucleotide sequence: TGTGCCAGCAGTTCGACAGGGGGCGGTCAGCCCCAGCATTTT. This codes for CASSSTGGGQPQHF.

This chain connects TRBV7-7 to TRBJ2-3; D is uncertain. The CDR3 has 21 residues. Germline lookup yields CDR1 SSHAT and CDR2 FNYEAQ (reference sequence). V was clipped by 1 base and J by 0 bases, with 26 bases between them. The CDR3 here is CASSLGRRDGWMGPSTDTQYF. For the CDR3, the DNA is TGTGCCAGCAGCTTAGGCAGACGAGATGGGTGGATGGGCCCTAGCACAGATACGCAGTATTTT.

V and J are TRBV10-2 and TRBJ1-6; 8 bases are a match to TRBD1. Germline CDR1 WSHSY, CDR2 SAAADI. After removal of 3 bases from V and 7 bases from J, the junction contained 5 bases not matched to a gene. The CDR3 extends over 15 amino acids. Written as DNA, the CDR3 is TGCGCCAGCAGTGAAACAGGGGGTTGGAATTCACCCCTCCACTTT. It encodes CASSETGGWNSPLHF.

The chain has TRBV10-1 and TRBJ2-7, with TRBD2 matching 7 bases. The germline V gene has CDR1 WNHNN and CDR2 SYGVQD (reference sequence). V trimming: 7 bases; J trimming: 1 base; junction bases outside the gene matches: 10. This CDR3 has 15 residues. CDR3 sequence (DNA): TGCGCCAGCATCCCCGGGGAGGGGTCTTCCTACGAGCAGTACTTC. This encodes CASIPGEGSSYEQYF.

The chain carries TRBV2 and TRBJ1-1; TRBD1 aligns across 9 bases. Germline CDR1 and CDR2: SNHLY and FYNNEI. The CDR3 runs 14 residues. V lost 7 bases, J lost 4 bases, and 7 bases stayed unmatched. CDR3 DNA: TGTGCCAGCACCCCACAGGGGGCGAGCACTGAAGCTTTCTTT. This translates into CASTPQGASTEAFF.

The chain is built from TRBV4-1 and TRBJ1-3, with D possibly matching TRBD1 (5 bases). The V end was cut by 3 bases, the J end by 6 bases, with 12 bases between. Germline CDR1 and CDR2: MGHRA and YSYEKL. This CDR3 has 14 amino acids. The CDR3 DNA is TGCGCCAGCAGCCAGGGACTGCGGGAAAACACCATATATTTT. Residues: CASSQGLRENTIYF.

V gene TRBV4-3 combines with J gene TRBJ1-1, with 8 bases lining up with TRBD1. Germline CDR1 is LGHNA and CDR2 is YSLEER. This CDR3 comprises 16 residues. J gave up 5 bases and V 0 bases, and 8 bases lay outside the gene matches. The chain's CDR3 is CASSQDSGGVQTEAFF. For the CDR3, the DNA is TGCGCCAGCAGCCAAGATTCAGGGGGCGTTCAGACTGAAGCTTTCTTT.

This chain uses TRBV5-6 with TRBJ1-1; D perhaps matches TRBD1 (6 bases). CDR3 size: 15 residues. The germline V gene encodes CDR1 SGHDT and CDR2 YYEEEE. Trimming stripped 0 bases from V and 0 bases from J, with 9 bases between. The CDR3 DNA reads TGTGCCAGCAGCTTGGCCGGGGGGCTGAACACTGAAGCTTTCTTT. Its protein product is CASSLAGGLNTEAFF.

The genes are TRBV13 and TRBJ1-1, with D unclear. The CDR3 totals 16 residues. V was trimmed by 4 bases and J by 3 bases, leaving 18 bases between them. Germline V gives CDR1 PRHDT, CDR2 FYEKMQ (reference sequence). In DNA form, the CDR3 reads TGTGCCAGCAGCTCATTCGAGACGGGGAAGTACACTGAAGCTTTCTTT. This sequence encodes CASSSFETGKYTEAFF.

The chain combines TRBV29-1 with TRBJ1-2; the D gene is possibly TRBD1 (5 bases). CDR3 length: 12 amino acids. The V gene's germline CDR1 is SQVTM and CDR2 ANQGSEA. V was trimmed by 4 bases and J by 2 bases, leaving 8 bases between them. The CDR3 sequence: CSVGGQNYGYTF. CDR3 coding DNA: TGCAGCGTTGGGGGCCAGAACTATGGCTACACCTTC.

The chain links TRBV19 to TRBJ1-1; no clear D gene. Germline CDR1 is LNHDA and CDR2 is SQIVND (reference sequence). The CDR3 sequence is 13 residues long. With 6 bases removed from V and 0 bases from J, the gap between germline ends came to 8 bases. The CDR3 DNA sequence: TGTGCCAGTAGCGCAGGTCTGAACACTGAAGCTTTCTTT. Translating it yields CASSAGLNTEAFF. The whole variable domain, filled in from reference TRBV19 and TRBJ1-1, reads DGGITQSPKYLFRKEGQNVTLSCEQNLNHDAMYWYRQDPGQGLRLIYYSQIVNDFQKGDIAEGYSVSREKKESFPLTVTSAQKNPTAFYLCASSAGLNTEAFFGQGTRLTVV.

This clone was detected once. The chain links TRBV9 to TRBJ2-5; 7 bases line up with TRBD2. In germline, CDR1 is SGDLS, CDR2 YYNGEE. After removal of 0 bases from V and 5 bases from J, the junction contained 13 bases not matched to a gene. The CDR3 is 17 residues long. CDR3: CASSVGGGGQEEETQYF. The CDR3 DNA is TGTGCCAGCAGCGTAGGGGGGGGAGGGCAGGAAGAGGAGACCCAGTACTTC.

The genes are TRBV4-3 and TRBJ1-1; D is unclear. Germline-derived CDR1 and CDR2 are LGHNA and YSLEER. Trimming cost V 3 bases and J 0 bases, with 8 bases left between them. The CDR3 sequence is 14 residues long. CDR3 amino acids: CASSQAPMNTEAFF. In nucleotides, the CDR3 is TGCGCCAGCAGCCAGGCCCCCATGAACACTGAAGCTTTCTTT.

This chain joins TRBV27 and TRBJ2-1; D gene uncertain. V was clipped by 0 bases and J by 7 bases, with 13 bases between them. CDR1 is MNHEY and CDR2 is SMNVEV in the germline V gene (reference sequence). The length of the CDR3 is 15 residues. This CDR3 is CASSLSGFEANEQFF. DNA for the CDR3: TGTGCCAGCAGTTTATCTGGGTTTGAGGCAAATGAGCAGTTCTTC.

The chain recombines TRBV5-4 with TRBJ2-5, with 9 positions matching TRBD2. V dropped 10 bases and J dropped 4; count of bases not matched to a gene: 20. The germline gives CDR1 SGHNT, CDR2 YYREEE (reference sequence). This CDR3 contains 17 residues. The CDR3 region has the DNA TGTGCCTGCCACCGCGGGACTAGCTTTTCTTCCCCAGAGACCCAGTACTTC. This translates into CACHRGTSFSSPETQYF.

The chain employs TRBV30 and TRBJ2-7; 9 positions agree with TRBD2. With V trimmed by 5 bases and J by 2 bases, 16 bases remained unmatched. Germline V gene sequence: CDR1 GTSNPN, CDR2 SVGIG (reference sequence). The CDR3 spans 17 residues. The CDR3 region has the DNA TGTGCCTGGGGACCCGCCGGGGCAGCGGGGGGCCCCTACGAGCAGTACTTC. Translated: CAWGPAGAAGGPYEQYF. The full variable domain, completed using reference TRBV30 and TRBJ2-7, is SQTIHQWPATLVQPVGSPLSLECTVEGTSNPNLYWYRQAAGRGLQLLFYSVGIGQISSEVPQNLSASRPQDRQFILSSKKLLLSDSGFYLCAWGPAGAAGGPYEQYFGPGTRLTVT.

CDR3: CASSLETRPGANVLTF. For the CDR3, the DNA is TGTGCCAGCAGCTTGGAGACACGGCCTGGGGCCAACGTCCTGACTTTC. The chain couples TRBV5-6 to TRBJ2-6; D call uncertain. Germline values: CDR1 SGHDT, CDR2 YYEEEE. This CDR3 is 16 amino acids long. V was clipped by 0 bases and J by 2 bases, with 9 bases between them.

The genes are TRBV10-2 and TRBJ1-1, with D possibly TRBD1 on 5 matching bases. The CDR3 is 13 residues long. The ends were cut back, 2 bases at V and 1 base at J, with 5 bases in the middle. Germline values: CDR1 WSHSY, CDR2 SAAADI. Here the CDR3 DNA reads TGCGCCAGCAGTGAGGACAGGAACACTGAAGCTTTCTTT. Its translation: CASSEDRNTEAFF.

The chain employs TRBV7-9 and TRBJ2-7; TRBD2 aligns across 7 bases. CDR3 length: 15 residues. V was clipped by 2 bases and J by 1 base; unmatched bases: 5. CDR1 and CDR2 from the germline V gene are SEHNR and FQNEAQ (reference sequence). CDR3 DNA: TGTGCCAGCAGCTTATGGAGCGGGGATTCCTACGAGCAGTACTTC. It codes for CASSLWSGDSYEQYF.

This chain joins TRBV11-2 and TRBJ2-5; weak D call: TRBD2 (6 bases). Germline lookup yields CDR1 SGHAT and CDR2 FQNNGV. The CDR3 is 13 amino acids. V lost 6 bases and J lost 0, with 8 bases in between. In DNA, the CDR3 is TGTGCCAGCAGACGGGGGAACCAAGAGACCCAGTACTTC. Translation: CASRRGNQETQYF.

The chain employs TRBV15 and TRBJ2-2; D possibly corresponds to TRBD1 (6 bases). The V and J ends lost 0 bases and 4 bases respectively, with 12 bases between them. Germline CDR1 LNHNV, CDR2 YYDKDF (reference sequence). The CDR3 contains 16 residues. The CDR3 is CATSRDFGTPTGELFF. The CDR3 DNA sequence: TGTGCCACCAGCAGAGATTTTGGGACACCCACCGGGGAGCTGTTTTTT.

This clone is a singleton in its sample. The rearrangement joins TRBV13 to TRBJ2-5; D gene ambiguous. The CDR3 runs to 12 residues. CDR1 and CDR2 from the germline V gene are PRHDT and FYEKMQ (reference sequence). Trimming removed 6 bases from V and 3 bases from J, with 8 bases in between. The CDR3 sequence is CASRNREETQYF. The CDR3 DNA reads as TGTGCCAGCAGGAATAGAGAAGAGACCCAGTACTTC.